Sequencing of this T cell receptor beta chain was carried out in a study of blood T cells in healthy people across ages. Study-wide results and limits: Researchers judged that diversity estimates from one million T cells fell short of true values. Older individuals had lower TCR beta diversity per million T cells (the decline was roughly linear).

This CDR3 has 15 amino acids. The germline V gene has CDR1 SGHTA and CDR2 FQGTGA. Points on this clonotype: Its antigen remains unknown.

Total RNA was isolated from each sample in quantities of at least 6 micrograms. Then a second PCR, running roughly 7 to 11 cycles, was carried out with a sample-barcoded 5' primer and a J-beta primer mix. TCRdb reprocessed the 5' RACE reads with MiXCR, giving one entry per CDR3 protein. The profile shows 270,000 or so distinct CDR3 sequences, around 29% of them singletons. The J gene is TRBJ2-5, the V gene TRBV7-3; weak D call: TRBD1 (6 bases). The closer fit of TRBJ2-1 to the DNA end suggests the J call may be wrong. The clonotype originates from a woman in her seventies in good health. The source material was blood. In nucleotides, the CDR3 is TGTGCCAGCAGCCCCAGTCTCGGACAGAGGGATGAGCAGTTCTTC. Its translation: CASSPSLGQRDEQFF.